Each of the 32 T cell receptor beta chains below was sequenced from the same sample in a study of monozygotic twins with inflammatory bowel disease. TCRdb reanalyzed the 5' RACE reads and collapses them to one entry per CDR3 protein, without DNA. Seen in this sample are fewer than 350,000 distinct CDR3 sequences; the ten most common clones hold 2% to 2.5%. The sequenced sample consisted of blood. Receptor source: a human donor with ulcerative colitis or Crohn's disease, or a healthy co-twin of an affected twin (not recorded which).

This chain links TRBV12-3 or TRBV12-4 with TRBJ1-6; there is no DNA to check the TCRdb D call of TRBD1. The CDR3 spans 19 residues. CDR3 in amino acids: CASSQHTIMTAAYNSPLHF.

The genes are TRBV5-1 and TRBJ2-7; TCRdb's assignment of TRBD2 cannot be checked, as there is no DNA. Per the germline V gene, CDR1 is SGHRS and CDR2 is YFSETQ. This CDR3 region has 16 residues. CDR3 sequence reads: CASSLARLAARDEQYF.

The chain employs TRBV5-1 and TRBJ2-7; TCRdb picks TRBD1, but there is no DNA to check that call. The V gene's germline CDR1 is SGHRS and CDR2 YFSETQ. The CDR3 loop spans 15 amino acids. CDR3 protein: CASSSTGQGFYEQYF.

The chain couples TRBV29-1 to TRBJ2-5. The CDR3 contains 14 residues. Germline CDR1 SQVTM, CDR2 ANQGSEA. CDR3 protein: CSVRRWGQQETQYF.

The CDR3 loop is CASSPSLVTQYF. The genes are TRBV28 and TRBJ2-5; TCRdb proposes TRBD1, but this gene call is untestable without DNA. CDR1 MDHEN and CDR2 SYDVKM come from the germline V gene. This CDR3 spans 12 amino acids.

The chain joins TRBV7-9 to TRBJ2-2; TCRdb picks TRBD1, but there is no DNA to check that call. CDR1 and CDR2 from the germline V gene are SEHNR and FQNEAQ (reference sequence). This CDR3 has 16 amino acids. CDR3 loop: CASSDSARAVTGELFF. Filled out from reference TRBV7-9 and TRBJ2-2, the complete variable domain reads DTGVSQNPRHKITKRGQNVTFRCDPISEHNRLYWYRQTLGQGPEFLTYFQNEAQLEKSRLLSDRFSAERPKGSFSTLEIQRTEQGDSAMYLCASSDSARAVTGELFFGEGSRLTVL.

The V and J genes are TRBV6-5 and TRBJ1-1; TCRdb gives TRBD1 as the D gene, but with no DNA this cannot be confirmed. The CDR3 has 13 residues. The germline CDR1 and CDR2 sequences are MNHEY and SVGAGI. CDR3 sequence reads: CASSYAWGGEAFF.

CDR3 residues: CASSYLAGGEQFF. The chain has TRBV6-2 or TRBV6-3 and TRBJ2-1; the TCRdb D gene call, TRBD2, has no DNA to confirm it. The CDR3 spans 13 residues. The germline V gene has CDR1 MNHEY and CDR2 SVGEGT.

This sequence joins TRBV6-1 and TRBJ2-7; TCRdb reports TRBD1, a call that lacks DNA to check it against. The germline V gene encodes CDR1 MNHNS and CDR2 SASEGT. The CDR3 covers 15 residues. The CDR3 spells CASSPPGTYIVEQYF.

The V gene is TRBV29-1, the J gene TRBJ1-3. The germline CDR1 and CDR2 sequences are SQVTM and ANQGSEA. The CDR3 loop spans 12 amino acids. The CDR3 protein is CSVRTAGNTIYF.

The genes are TRBV28 and TRBJ1-5; TCRdb names TRBD1, which stays unverified in the absence of DNA. The CDR3 totals 18 residues. Germline CDR1 reads MDHEN; CDR2 reads SYDVKM. CDR3 region: CASSLSGLGTGGNQPQHF.

The chain combines TRBV12-3 or TRBV12-4 with TRBJ2-7. The CDR3 has 13 amino acids. The CDR3 loop is CASRSDFGYEQYF.

V and J are TRBV3-1 and TRBJ1-5. This CDR3 is built from 15 residues. Germline CDR1 LGHDT, CDR2 YNNKEL (reference sequence). The CDR3 is CASSRSSGINQPQHF.

The rearrangement links TRBV6-1 to TRBJ2-2. The CDR3 is 14 amino acids. Germline CDR1 reads MNHNS; CDR2 reads SASEGT. The CDR3 spells CASSEEMATGELFF.

This sequence joins TRBV28 and TRBJ2-7; TCRdb's assignment of TRBD2 cannot be checked, as there is no DNA. CDR1 MDHEN and CDR2 SYDVKM come from the germline V gene. CDR3 length: 16 amino acids. The CDR3 reads CASSLSTSGTHYEQYF.

This sequence joins TRBV29-1 and TRBJ2-3; absent DNA, TCRdb's TRBD1 call cannot be checked. Germline V CDR1 and CDR2: SQVTM, ANQGSEA. The CDR3 consists of 15 residues. The CDR3 is CSVDGTGASTDTQYF.

The V and J genes are TRBV28 and TRBJ2-7. This CDR3 comprises 11 residues. CDR1 is MDHEN, CDR2 SYDVKM, per germline. CDR3 amino acids: CASTTSYEQYF.

V is TRBV28 and J is TRBJ1-1; with no DNA, the TCRdb D assignment of TRBD1 cannot be verified. CDR1 MDHEN and CDR2 SYDVKM come from the germline V gene. The CDR3 is 14 amino acids. The CDR3 protein is CASSLEGRGAEAFF.

V and J are TRBV6-2 or TRBV6-3 and TRBJ2-7; TCRdb proposes TRBD1, but this gene call is untestable without DNA. The CDR3 has 17 residues. The germline V gene encodes CDR1 MNHEY and CDR2 SVGEGT. The CDR3 spells CASSPTGTPNSRYEQYF.

The J gene is TRBJ2-5, the V gene TRBV5-1; there is no DNA to check the TCRdb D call of TRBD2. The CDR3 sequence is 16 residues long. CDR1 is SGHRS, CDR2 YFSETQ, per germline. CDR3 in amino acids: CASSSSSGGNQETQYF.

The CDR3 is CSTPQRGGFYEQYF. The V call is TRBV20-1, the J call TRBJ2-7; the TCRdb D gene call, TRBD1, has no DNA to confirm it. Germline V gives CDR1 DFQATT, CDR2 SNEGSKA (reference sequence). This CDR3 is built from 14 residues.

V is TRBV6-5 and J is TRBJ2-2; TCRdb names TRBD1, which stays unverified in the absence of DNA. Germline CDR1 MNHEY, CDR2 SVGAGI. CDR3 length: 15 amino acids. The CDR3 loop is CASSYGGRRTGELFF.

The chain joins TRBV7-2 to TRBJ1-1. Looked up from germline, CDR1 is SGHTA and CDR2 is FQGNSA. The CDR3 spans 14 residues. The CDR3 region is CASSYFFGNTEAFF.

This sequence joins TRBV6-2 or TRBV6-3 and TRBJ2-1; there is no DNA to check the TCRdb D call of TRBD2. Germline V CDR1 and CDR2: MNHEY, SVGEGT. This CDR3 has 16 residues. The CDR3 loop reads CASSPGTSGRYNEQFF.

This sequence joins TRBV7-9 and TRBJ2-5; the TCRdb call, TRBD1, lacks DNA for checking. Per the germline V gene, CDR1 is SEHNR and CDR2 is FQNEAQ (reference sequence). The CDR3 consists of 14 residues. The CDR3 here is CASSSNRGGETQYF.

The rearrangement links TRBV5-4 to TRBJ2-7. This CDR3 region has 14 residues. Looked up from germline, CDR1 is SGHNT and CDR2 is YYREEE (reference sequence). The CDR3 protein is CASSSWGTSNEQYF.

This chain uses TRBV7-2 with TRBJ2-3; checking the TCRdb D call of TRBD1 is not possible without DNA. The CDR3 consists of 15 residues. Germline assignment: CDR1 SGHTA and CDR2 FQGNSA. The CDR3 sequence is CASSPGAGATDTQYF.

This sequence joins TRBV12-5 and TRBJ2-3. This CDR3 region has 15 residues. Germline lookup yields CDR1 LGHNT and CDR2 FRNRAP. CDR3: CASGLVQTSTDTQYF.

This chain joins TRBV6-1 and TRBJ2-5; TCRdb picks TRBD1, but there is no DNA to check that call. Germline lookup yields CDR1 MNHNS and CDR2 SASEGT. The CDR3 extends over 14 amino acids. CDR3: CASSPYRGTETQYF.

V usage is TRBV6-2 or TRBV6-3 and J usage is TRBJ2-2; TCRdb proposes TRBD2, but this gene call is untestable without DNA. The CDR3 consists of 15 residues. Germline lookup yields CDR1 MNHEY and CDR2 SVGEGT. CDR3 residues: CASSYGTSITGELFF.

CDR3 protein: CASSPDRVTDTQYF. V usage is TRBV5-1 and J usage is TRBJ2-3; the D call of TRBD1 rests on TCRdb alone, since no DNA is present to check it. From germline, CDR1 is SGHRS and CDR2 YFSETQ. This CDR3 comprises 14 residues.

The CDR3 spells CSVPGTSYEQYF. This chain connects TRBV29-1 to TRBJ2-7; the TRBD1 assignment by TCRdb is unverifiable without DNA. Germline CDR1 and CDR2: SQVTM and ANQGSEA. There are 12 residues in the CDR3.